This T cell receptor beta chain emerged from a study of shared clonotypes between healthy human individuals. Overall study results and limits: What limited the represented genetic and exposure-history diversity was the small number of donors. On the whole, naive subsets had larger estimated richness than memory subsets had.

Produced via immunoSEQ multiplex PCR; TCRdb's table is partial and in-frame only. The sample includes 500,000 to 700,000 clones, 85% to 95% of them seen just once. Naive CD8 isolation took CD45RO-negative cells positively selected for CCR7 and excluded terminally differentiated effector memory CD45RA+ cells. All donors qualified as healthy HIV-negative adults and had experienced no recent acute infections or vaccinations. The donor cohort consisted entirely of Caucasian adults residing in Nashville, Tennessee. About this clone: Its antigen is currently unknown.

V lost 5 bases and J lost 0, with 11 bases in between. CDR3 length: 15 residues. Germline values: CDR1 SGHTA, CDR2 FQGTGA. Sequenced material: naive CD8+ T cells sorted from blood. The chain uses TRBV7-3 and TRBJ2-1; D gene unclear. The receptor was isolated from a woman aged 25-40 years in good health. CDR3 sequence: CASSELLSSYNEQFF. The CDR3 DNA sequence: TGTGCCAGCAGCGAGCTTTTGAGCTCCTACAATGAGCAGTTCTTC.